This TCR beta chain derives from a study of blood T cell repertoires in COVID-19. Study as a whole: COVID-19 samples, acute and convalescent, were from the United States, Italy and Spain.

From germline, CDR1 is SGHDT and CDR2 YYEEEE. CDR3 length: 15 residues. V lost 0 bases to trimming and J lost 5 bases, with 11 bases between them. Repertoires were generated with immunoSEQ multiplex PCR, while TCRdb's copy carries only in-frame clones and drops some. The table records some 320,000 clones, more than 70% of them present only once. Input material: peripheral blood. The clonotype was recovered from a woman aged 50 to 60 who had recovered from COVID-19. This chain joins TRBV5-6 and TRBJ1-4, with a weak D call TRBD1 (5 bases). The CDR3 region has the DNA TGTGCCAGCAGCTTGGCAGTAGGGGTCAATGAAAAACTGTTTTTT. This sequence encodes CASSLAVGVNEKLFF. The full variable domain, with the rest looked up from reference TRBV5-6 and TRBJ1-4, is DAGVTQSPTHLIKTRGQQVTLRCSPKSGHDTVSWYQQALGQGPQFIFQYYEEEERQRGNFPDRFSGHQFPNYSSELNVNALLLGDSALYLCASSLAVGVNEKLFFGSGTQLSVL.